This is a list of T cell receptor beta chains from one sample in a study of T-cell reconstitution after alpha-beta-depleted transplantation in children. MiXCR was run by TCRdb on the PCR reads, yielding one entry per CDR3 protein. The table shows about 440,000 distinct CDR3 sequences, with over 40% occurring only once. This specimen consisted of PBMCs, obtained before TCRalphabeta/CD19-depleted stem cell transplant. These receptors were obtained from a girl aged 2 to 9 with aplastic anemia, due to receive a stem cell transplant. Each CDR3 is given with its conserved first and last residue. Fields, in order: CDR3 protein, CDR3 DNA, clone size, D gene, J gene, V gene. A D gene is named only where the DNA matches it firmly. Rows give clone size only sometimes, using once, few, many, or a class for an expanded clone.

cdr3_aa: CASSHREETQYF
cdr3_nt: TGTGCCAGCAGTCACAGGGAGGAGACCCAGTACTTC
clone_size: -
d_call: -
j_call: TRBJ2-5
v_call: TRBV6-5

cdr3_aa: CASSPLLSGLMNTEAFF
cdr3_nt: TGTGCCAGCAGCCCTCTTCTCTCGGGACTTATGAACACTGAAGCTTTCTTT
clone_size: -
d_call: -
j_call: TRBJ1-1
v_call: TRBV3-1

cdr3_aa: CSEGRDRGPEQYF
cdr3_nt: TGCAGTGAAGGCCGGGACAGGGGTCCCGAGCAGTACTTC
clone_size: -
d_call: TRBD1
j_call: TRBJ2-7
v_call: TRBV20-1

cdr3_aa: CAFSASGQDTQYF
cdr3_nt: TGTGCCTTCAGTGCGTCAGGGCAAGATACGCAGTATTTT
clone_size: -
d_call: -
j_call: TRBJ2-3
v_call: TRBV10-3

cdr3_aa: CSAAPGLAGATQYF
cdr3_nt: TGCAGTGCTGCCCCTGGACTAGCAGGAGCGACCCAGTACTTC
clone_size: -
d_call: TRBD2
j_call: TRBJ2-5
v_call: TRBV20-1

cdr3_aa: CASSQTNTEAFF
cdr3_nt: TGTGCCAGCAGCCAGACGAACACTGAAGCTTTCTTT
clone_size: few
d_call: -
j_call: TRBJ1-1
v_call: TRBV5-6

cdr3_aa: CASSTDSGQETQYF
cdr3_nt: TGTGCCAGCAGCACTGATAGTGGCCAAGAGACCCAGTACTTC
clone_size: -
d_call: -
j_call: TRBJ2-5
v_call: TRBV5-5

cdr3_aa: CASSIAGTGLHEQYF
cdr3_nt: TGTGCCAGTAGTATCGCCGGGACAGGGCTCCACGAGCAGTACTTC
clone_size: -
d_call: TRBD1
j_call: TRBJ2-7
v_call: TRBV19

cdr3_aa: CASQTRRDDGELFF
cdr3_nt: TGTGCCAGCCAGACCCGGCGGGACGACGGGGAGCTGTTTTTT
clone_size: -
d_call: -
j_call: TRBJ2-2
v_call: TRBV3-1

cdr3_aa: CSNQPLAGGYNEQFF
cdr3_nt: TGCAGTAACCAACCACTAGCGGGAGGTTACAATGAGCAGTTCTTC
clone_size: -
d_call: TRBD2
j_call: TRBJ2-1
v_call: TRBV20-1

cdr3_aa: CASRGRQGDTQYF
cdr3_nt: TGTGCCAGCAGGGGAAGGCAGGGAGATACGCAGTATTTT
clone_size: many
d_call: -
j_call: TRBJ2-3
v_call: TRBV12-3/TRBV12-4

cdr3_aa: CASRLTSVTYNEQFF
cdr3_nt: TGTGCCAGCAGATTAACTAGCGTTACATACAATGAGCAGTTCTTC
clone_size: many
d_call: TRBD2
j_call: TRBJ2-1
v_call: TRBV6-2/TRBV6-3

cdr3_aa: CASIRLAGGETQYF
cdr3_nt: TGTGCCAGCATCCGGCTTGCGGGAGGAGAGACCCAGTACTTC
clone_size: -
d_call: TRBD2
j_call: TRBJ2-5
v_call: TRBV4-2

cdr3_aa: CASSLDGWHYNEQFF
cdr3_nt: TGCGCCAGCAGCCTGGACGGATGGCATTACAATGAGCAGTTCTTC
clone_size: -
d_call: -
j_call: TRBJ2-1
v_call: TRBV5-1

cdr3_aa: CASSFQGLAVTDTQYF
cdr3_nt: TGTGCCAGCAGCTTTCAGGGACTAGCGGTCACAGATACGCAGTATTTT
clone_size: -
d_call: TRBD2
j_call: TRBJ2-3
v_call: TRBV7-2

cdr3_aa: CASSDRTYSPDTQYF
cdr3_nt: TGCGCCAGCAGTGACAGGACTTATTCGCCAGATACGCAGTATTTT
clone_size: -
d_call: -
j_call: TRBJ2-3
v_call: TRBV10-2

cdr3_aa: CSVRITTYEQYF
cdr3_nt: TGCAGCGTTCGAATTACTACCTACGAGCAGTACTTC
clone_size: many
d_call: -
j_call: TRBJ2-7
v_call: TRBV29-1

cdr3_aa: CASSTGTSGQETQYF
cdr3_nt: TGTGCCAGCAGCACGGGGACTAGCGGACAAGAGACCCAGTACTTC
clone_size: -
d_call: TRBD2
j_call: TRBJ2-5
v_call: TRBV9

cdr3_aa: CASSPGLAVYEQYF
cdr3_nt: TGTGCCAGCAGTCCGGGACTAGCGGTCTACGAGCAGTACTTC
clone_size: many
d_call: TRBD2
j_call: TRBJ2-7
v_call: TRBV7-2

cdr3_aa: CSAAGTGELFF
cdr3_nt: TGCAGCGCCGCGGGCACCGGGGAGCTGTTTTTT
clone_size: many
d_call: -
j_call: TRBJ2-2
v_call: TRBV29-1

cdr3_aa: CSVVLGQEKLFF
cdr3_nt: TGCAGCGTTGTTTTAGGGCAAGAAAAACTGTTTTTT
clone_size: many
d_call: -
j_call: TRBJ1-4
v_call: TRBV29-1

cdr3_aa: CASTRAGESYNEQFF
cdr3_nt: TGTGCCAGCACCCGGGCAGGCGAGTCCTACAATGAGCAGTTCTTC
clone_size: -
d_call: -
j_call: TRBJ2-1
v_call: TRBV9

cdr3_aa: CASSRVSSGNTIYF
cdr3_nt: TGTGCCAGCAGCCGAGTATCCTCTGGAAACACCATATATTTT
clone_size: -
d_call: -
j_call: TRBJ1-3
v_call: TRBV12-3/TRBV12-4

cdr3_aa: CSARGTSVSPYEQYF
cdr3_nt: TGCAGTGCTCGGGGGACTAGCGTTTCCCCCTACGAGCAGTACTTC
clone_size: few
d_call: TRBD2
j_call: TRBJ2-7
v_call: TRBV20-1

cdr3_aa: CATGRTAGAYEQYF
cdr3_nt: TGCGCCACCGGGAGGACGGCGGGAGCCTACGAGCAGTACTTC
clone_size: few
d_call: TRBD2
j_call: TRBJ2-7
v_call: TRBV5-1

cdr3_aa: CASSLGLATVSEQYF
cdr3_nt: TGTGCCAGCAGCTTAGGTCTTGCGACAGTCAGCGAGCAGTACTTC
clone_size: few
d_call: -
j_call: TRBJ2-7
v_call: TRBV7-9

cdr3_aa: CATATGTGANVLTF
cdr3_nt: TGTGCCACCGCTACAGGGACTGGGGCCAACGTCCTGACTTTC
clone_size: few
d_call: -
j_call: TRBJ2-6
v_call: TRBV10-3

cdr3_aa: CASGGSHTDTQYF
cdr3_nt: TGTGCCAGCGGGGGGAGTCACACAGATACGCAGTATTTT
clone_size: -
d_call: -
j_call: TRBJ2-3
v_call: TRBV12-3/TRBV12-4

cdr3_aa: CASSLEGPLDEQYF
cdr3_nt: TGTGCCAGCAGCTTAGAGGGTCCCTTGGACGAGCAGTACTTC
clone_size: -
d_call: -
j_call: TRBJ2-7
v_call: TRBV7-9

cdr3_aa: CASSQDQKLAAYEQYF
cdr3_nt: TGTGCCAGCAGCCAAGATCAGAAACTAGCAGCCTACGAGCAGTACTTC
clone_size: -
d_call: -
j_call: TRBJ2-7
v_call: TRBV4-2

cdr3_aa: CASTQGGRNTGELFF
cdr3_nt: TGTGCCAGCACCCAAGGAGGCAGAAACACCGGGGAGCTGTTTTTT
clone_size: -
d_call: -
j_call: TRBJ2-2
v_call: TRBV6-1

cdr3_aa: CSAREQGGGRGRQYF
cdr3_nt: TGCAGTGCTAGAGAGCAAGGAGGTGGCAGGGGAAGGCAGTACTTC
clone_size: -
d_call: -
j_call: TRBJ2-7
v_call: TRBV20-1

cdr3_aa: CASSLARVNTGELFF
cdr3_nt: TGTGCCAGCAGCTTAGCCAGGGTGAACACCGGGGAGCTGTTTTTT
clone_size: many
d_call: -
j_call: TRBJ2-2
v_call: TRBV7-2

cdr3_aa: CASSLASSGNEQFF
cdr3_nt: TGTGCCAGCAGTCTAGCGTCATCAGGGAATGAGCAGTTCTTC
clone_size: few
d_call: -
j_call: TRBJ2-1
v_call: TRBV28

cdr3_aa: CASSLAQVYGYTF
cdr3_nt: TGTGCCAGCAGTTTAGCGCAGGTCTATGGCTACACCTTC
clone_size: few
d_call: -
j_call: TRBJ1-2
v_call: TRBV12-3/TRBV12-4

cdr3_aa: CSARDLLTSSYNEQFF
cdr3_nt: TGCAGTGCTAGAGATCTGTTGACTAGCTCCTACAATGAGCAGTTCTTC
clone_size: many
d_call: -
j_call: TRBJ2-1
v_call: TRBV20-1